What follows describes a single TCR beta chain. The data belong to a study of cytomegalovirus exposure and HLA in healthy donors. Germline CDR1 is SQVTM and CDR2 is ANQGSEA. The trim removed 6 bases at V and 5 bases at J, leaving 18 bases unmatched. This CDR3 is built from 16 residues. PCR involved 60 Vbeta and 13 Jbeta primers. Sequencing used immunoSEQ multiplex PCR; TCRdb keeps in-frame clones, though not all of them. The sample holds about 150,000 clones, 85% seen once. The TCR originated in a young woman in good health and CMV-seronegative. This chain links TRBV29-1 with TRBJ2-7; the match to TRBD2 covers 8 bases. The sample taken for sequencing was PBMCs. The CDR3 DNA follows: TGCAGCGTGAGGAGGGGATTAGCGGGGCCCGGGGACGAGCAGTACTTC. Its translation is CSVRRGLAGPGDEQYF.